The 28 T cell receptor beta chains below were found in one sample sequenced in a study of CD8+ T cells in alopecia areata. RNA, once extracted, was reverse transcribed into cDNA for use as the sequencing template. Assay used: immunoSEQ multiplex PCR; TCRdb lists only in-frame clones, some missing. The data show 85,000 to 110,000 clones, approximately 84% seen once. Treatment here: oral pan-JAK inhibitor, 5-10 mg twice daily. The sample here was CD8+ T cells sorted from blood, taken at approximately week 30, from a patient treated with tofacitinib. All receptors come from a human donor with alopecia areata.

The chain joins TRBV4-1 to TRBJ2-7; the D gene is possibly TRBD1 (6 bases). V lost 4 bases to trimming and J lost 0 bases, with 13 bases between them. The CDR3 length is 15 residues. CDR1 MGHRA and CDR2 YSYEKL come from the germline V gene. DNA for the CDR3: TGCGCCAGCAGCCCCAACAGAGGGGGCTCCTACGAGCAGTACTTC. It encodes CASSPNRGGSYEQYF.

This clone appeared a few times. The chain combines TRBV6-1 with TRBJ1-1; a weak D match, TRBD1 (6 bases). Germline lookup yields CDR1 MNHNS and CDR2 SASEGT. The CDR3 covers 15 residues. Trimming cost V 6 bases and J 0 bases, with 14 bases left between them. Here the CDR3 DNA reads TGTGCCAGCAGACAAAAGGGGGGAATGAACACTGAAGCTTTCTTT. It encodes CASRQKGGMNTEAFF.

The chain recombines TRBV27 with TRBJ1-1, with D maybe TRBD1 (5 bases). Trimming left V 5 bases short and J 11 bases short, with 12 bases between. CDR1 MNHEY and CDR2 SMNVEV come from the germline V gene (reference sequence). The CDR3 covers 11 residues. In nucleotides, the CDR3 is TGTGCCAGCAGTCGACGGGGCGAGGCTTTCTTT. Translating it yields CASSRRGEAFF.

The CDR3, as DNA: TGTGCCAGCAGCCCGGCTAGCGGGAGTGTTTCCGGGGAGCTGTTTTTT. Protein: CASSPASGSVSGELFF. The rearrangement joins TRBV7-2 to TRBJ2-2; 10 nucleotides line up with TRBD2. V trimming: 5 bases; J trimming: 6 bases; junction bases outside the gene matches: 9. Germline lookup yields CDR1 SGHTA and CDR2 FQGNSA. This CDR3 is 16 amino acids long.

The chain links TRBV6-5 to TRBJ1-1; weak D call: TRBD1 (5 bases). The CDR3 is made up of 15 amino acids. Germline CDR1 reads MNHEY; CDR2 reads SVGAGI. Between the trimmed V and J ends, which lost 6 bases and 4 bases, there was a span of 18 bases. For the CDR3, the DNA is TGTGCCAGCAGGGGAGGGGCCCGACGGAGCACTGAAGCTTTCTTT. Its protein is CASRGGARRSTEAFF.

The genes are TRBV27 and TRBJ2-2; 7 bases are a match to TRBD1. Germline values: CDR1 MNHEY, CDR2 SMNVEV (reference sequence). The CDR3 is made up of 17 amino acids. V dropped 4 bases and J dropped 0; count of bases not matched to a gene: 8. The CDR3 DNA is TGTGCCAGCAGTTCTGGGACAGTAGCACCGAACACCGGGGAGCTGTTTTTT. Its translation: CASSSGTVAPNTGELFF.

J is TRBJ1-1 and V is TRBV29-1; D is perhaps TRBD1 (6 bases). The V gene's germline CDR1 is SQVTM and CDR2 ANQGSEA. CDR3 size: 12 residues. The germline V and J ends were trimmed by 3 bases and 4 bases, with 9 bases remaining between them. The CDR3, as DNA: TGCAGCGTTGAGGGGGGGCCCACTGAAGCTTTCTTT. This sequence encodes CSVEGGPTEAFF.

To note about this clone: At one of its ends the junction is not consistent with the germline gene, which may arise from a read error. V and J are TRBV27 and TRBJ2-7; D call uncertain. The CDR3 runs to 12 residues. The germline V gene has CDR1 MNHEY and CDR2 SMNVEV (reference sequence). CDR3 in amino acids: CDSSDDSYEQYF. The CDR3 DNA sequence: TGTGACAGCAGTGACGACTCCTACGAGCAGTACTTC.

The J gene is TRBJ2-3, the V gene TRBV27; D gene ambiguous. Germline V lookup: CDR1 MNHEY, CDR2 SMNVEV (reference sequence). V was cut by 8 bases and J by 0 bases, with 9 bases left in between. The CDR3 length is 13 residues. The CDR3, as DNA: TGTGCCAGCTGCTCCTTTAGCACAGATACGCAGTATTTT. Residues: CASCSFSTDTQYF.

This rearrangement joins TRBV5-1 to TRBJ2-7; D possibly corresponds to TRBD1 (6 bases). CDR1 is SGHRS and CDR2 is YFSETQ in the germline V gene. The CDR3 extends over 13 amino acids. V shed 4 bases and J shed 3 bases, with 11 bases lying between them. In DNA form, the CDR3 reads TGCGCCAGCAGCATAAAACAGGGCTACGAGCAGTACTTC. This gives the protein CASSIKQGYEQYF.

The V gene is TRBV5-4, the J gene TRBJ2-5; D is possibly TRBD2 (6 bases). V was cut by 2 bases and J by 4 bases, with 15 bases left in between. Germline CDR1 reads SGHNT; CDR2 reads YYREEE (reference sequence). The CDR3 is made up of 15 amino acids. For the CDR3, the DNA is TGTGCCAGCAGCTTCAACGGAGGGGTCGGAGAGACCCAGTACTTC. It translates to CASSFNGGVGETQYF. Using reference TRBV5-4 and TRBJ2-5 for the parts outside the CDR3, the full variable domain is ETGVTQSPTHLIKTRGQQVTLRCSSQSGHNTVSWYQQALGQGPQFIFQYYREEENGRGNFPPRFSGLQFPNYSSELNVNALELDDSALYLCASSFNGGVGETQYFGPGTRLLVL.

DNA for the CDR3: TGTGCCAGCAGCTTCCCCGGGACTAGGACTTCCGATGAGCAGTTCTTC. Protein product: CASSFPGTRTSDEQFF. The chain links TRBV7-6 to TRBJ2-1; 8 bases line up with TRBD2. Trimming removed 3 bases from V and 8 bases from J; junction bases left unmatched: 12. Germline CDR1 SGHVS, CDR2 FNYEAQ. This CDR3 has 16 residues.

V and J are TRBV29-1 and TRBJ2-2; D remains unclear. The CDR3 runs 12 residues. Trimming pared 7 bases from V and 3 bases from J, leaving 9 bases between. Germline V gives CDR1 SQVTM, CDR2 ANQGSEA. The CDR3 loop is CSAATDTGELFF. Here the CDR3 DNA reads TGCAGCGCCGCAACAGACACCGGGGAGCTGTTTTTT.

The J gene is TRBJ2-7, the V gene TRBV7-9; D is unresolved. V was clipped by 2 bases and J by 2 bases, with 10 bases between them. The CDR3 consists of 14 residues. CDR1 is SEHNR and CDR2 is FQNEAQ in the germline V gene (reference sequence). The CDR3 coding sequence is TGTGCCAGCAGCTTAATTGAACGGACCTACGAGCAGTACTTC. Its translation: CASSLIERTYEQYF. Full variable domain (missing parts from reference TRBV7-9 and TRBJ2-7): DTGVSQNPRHKITKRGQNVTFRCDPISEHNRLYWYRQTLGQGPEFLTYFQNEAQLEKSRLLSDRFSAERPKGSFSTLEIQRTEQGDSAMYLCASSLIERTYEQYFGPGTRLTVT.

The chain recombines TRBV9 with TRBJ2-5, with D unclear. Germline CDR1 SGDLS, CDR2 YYNGEE. There are 12 residues in the CDR3. V shed 0 bases and J shed 3 bases, with 3 bases lying between them. The DNA of the CDR3 is TGTGCCAGCAGCGTAGGGGAAGAGACCCAGTACTTC. It specifies CASSVGEETQYF. The complete variable domain, with remaining parts taken from reference TRBV9 and TRBJ2-5, reads DSGVTQTPKHLITATGQRVTLRCSPRSGDLSVYWYQQSLDQGLQFLIQYYNGEERAKGNILERFSAQQFPDLHSELNLSSLELGDSALYFCASSVGEETQYFGPGTRLLVL.

V usage is TRBV7-9 and J usage is TRBJ2-7; 9 positions match TRBD2. The germline gives CDR1 SEHNR, CDR2 FQNEAQ (reference sequence). J lost 2 bases, V lost 5 bases, and 7 bases had no gene match. This CDR3 is built from 15 residues. CDR3 loop: CASSPTSGAPYEQYF. For the CDR3, the DNA is TGTGCCAGCAGCCCGACTAGCGGAGCCCCCTACGAGCAGTACTTC.

The CDR3 DNA reads as TGTGCCAGCAGCTCTAGGGACAGCACCTCCTACGAGCAGTACTTC. This sequence encodes CASSSRDSTSYEQYF. The rearrangement links TRBV7-3 to TRBJ2-7, with 7 bases that match TRBD1. Trimming took 4 bases from V and 0 from J; bases not matched to a gene: 6. Germline CDR1 is SGHTA and CDR2 is FQGTGA. CDR3 length equals 15 residues.

This rearrangement joins TRBV27 to TRBJ2-1; 12 nucleotides match TRBD2. Unmatched junction bases numbered 14, after V lost 6 bases and J lost 8 bases. CDR3 size: 17 residues. CDR1 is MNHEY, CDR2 SMNVEV, per germline (reference sequence). The CDR3 sequence: CASSLPPGLAGMDEQFF. In nucleotides, the CDR3 is TGTGCCAGCAGCTTGCCCCCCGGACTAGCGGGGATGGATGAGCAGTTCTTC.

The chain couples TRBV27 to TRBJ2-1; TRBD1 is a possible D gene (6 bases). In germline, CDR1 is MNHEY, CDR2 SMNVEV (reference sequence). This CDR3 contains 12 residues. V dropped 5 bases and J dropped 6 bases, with 8 bases sitting between them. The CDR3 DNA reads TGTGCCAGCAGTACAGGGTCCAATGAGCAGTTCTTC. This translates into CASSTGSNEQFF.

A word on this clone: Relative to the germline gene, one junction end is altered; a read error may explain this. Other nucleotide sequences in the sample specify the same CDR3. V usage is TRBV6-4 and J usage is TRBJ2-1; 10 bases are a match to TRBD2. Germline V lookup: CDR1 MRHNA, CDR2 SNTAGT. This CDR3 has 15 residues. The DNA for the CDR3 is TGTGCCAGTAGTGACTCGTCTAGCGGGAGCGATGAGCAGTTCTTC. It specifies CASSDSSSGSDEQFF.

This chain connects TRBV10-3 to TRBJ2-1; D is undetermined. The CDR3 totals 14 residues. With 5 bases removed from V and 5 bases from J, the gap between germline ends came to 13 bases. The germline V gene encodes CDR1 ENHRY and CDR2 SYGVKD. The CDR3 loop reads CAISPNTLDNEQFF. In DNA, the CDR3 is TGTGCCATCAGTCCGAATACCTTGGACAATGAGCAGTTCTTC.

This chain links TRBV29-1 with TRBJ1-2; 7 positions agree with TRBD1. From germline, CDR1 is SQVTM and CDR2 ANQGSEA. The junction had 19 bases not matched to a gene; V was cut back by 7 bases and J by 5 bases. CDR3 length: 16 amino acids. The CDR3 nucleotides are TGCAGCGCCCGAAGGTCAGGGGGGCCCTCACTTTATGGCTACACCTTC. Its translation: CSARRSGGPSLYGYTF.

The chain couples TRBV25-1 to TRBJ2-4; D not certain. V lost 4 bases, J lost 4 bases, and 14 bases lay in between. CDR1 MGHDK and CDR2 SYGVNS come from the germline V gene. The CDR3 contains 15 residues. CDR3 bases: TGTGCCAGCAGTGGAGGATTGGGTATTAAAAACATTCAGTACTTC. It specifies CASSGGLGIKNIQYF.

The chain has TRBV5-4 and TRBJ2-1; D unclear. V gave up 1 base and J gave up 9 bases, with 11 bases separating them. The CDR3 sequence is 13 residues long. Germline V gene sequence: CDR1 SGHNT, CDR2 YYREEE (reference sequence). The CDR3 nucleotides read TGTGCCAGCAGCTTGTTAGTTGGAATTGAGCAGTTCTTC. Its protein is CASSLLVGIEQFF.

The J gene is TRBJ2-7, the V gene TRBV27, with 8 bases identical to TRBD1. Trimming cost V 0 bases and J 5 bases; bases outside gene matches: 6. The CDR3 is 15 residues long. Germline V gene sequence: CDR1 MNHEY, CDR2 SMNVEV (reference sequence). The CDR3 loop reads CASSLSTGARNEQYF. CDR3 nucleotide sequence: TGTGCCAGCAGTTTATCGACAGGGGCGAGGAACGAGCAGTACTTC.

The rearrangement joins TRBV7-8 to TRBJ1-2, with D hard to call. The germline V and J ends were trimmed by 1 base and 3 bases, with 18 bases remaining between them. There are 17 residues in the CDR3. Germline loops: CDR1 SGHVS, CDR2 FQNEAQ. The CDR3 sequence: CASSLEDEARWDYGYTF. CDR3 coding DNA: TGTGCCAGCAGCTTAGAGGACGAGGCGCGATGGGACTATGGCTACACCTTC.

This clone occurred once. The chain links TRBV7-8 to TRBJ2-5; no firm D call. Germline CDR1 is SGHVS and CDR2 is FQNEAQ. V gave up 3 bases and J gave up 5 bases, with 13 bases separating them. This CDR3 is 14 amino acids long. CDR3 DNA sequence: TGTGCCAGCAGCTTCAGGACGCATTCGGAGACCCAGTACTTC. As protein: CASSFRTHSETQYF. The variable domain in full, completed from reference TRBV7-8 and TRBJ2-5, reads GAGVSQSPRYKVAKRGQDVALRCDPISGHVSLFWYQQALGQGPEFLTYFQNEAQLDKSGLPSDRFFAERPEGSVSTLKIQRTQQEDSAVYLCASSFRTHSETQYFGPGTRLLVL.

The CDR3 region is CASSSRGVAGGRETQYF. As DNA, the CDR3 is TGTGCCAGCAGCTCTCGGGGTGTAGCGGGGGGAAGGGAGACCCAGTACTTC. This chain joins TRBV7-2 and TRBJ2-5; 10 nucleotides match TRBD2. V was clipped by 4 bases and J by 5 bases; unmatched bases: 13. Germline V gives CDR1 SGHTA, CDR2 FQGNSA. This CDR3 spans 17 amino acids.